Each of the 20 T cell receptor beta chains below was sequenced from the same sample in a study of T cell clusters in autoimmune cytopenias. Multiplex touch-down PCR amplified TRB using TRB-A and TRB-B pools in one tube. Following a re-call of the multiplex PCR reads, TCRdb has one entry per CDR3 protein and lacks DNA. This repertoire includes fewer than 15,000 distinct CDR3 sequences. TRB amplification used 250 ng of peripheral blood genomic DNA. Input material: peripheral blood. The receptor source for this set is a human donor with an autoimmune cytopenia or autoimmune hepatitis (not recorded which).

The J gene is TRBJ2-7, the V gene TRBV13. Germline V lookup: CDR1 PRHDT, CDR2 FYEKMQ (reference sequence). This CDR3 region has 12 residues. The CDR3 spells CASSSLLDEQYF. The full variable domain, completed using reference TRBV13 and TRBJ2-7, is AAGVIQSPRHLIKEKRETATLKCYPIPRHDTVYWYQQGPGQDPQFLISFYEKMQSDKGSIPDRFSAQQFSDYHSELNMSSLELGDSALYFCASSSLLDEQYFGPGTRLTVT.

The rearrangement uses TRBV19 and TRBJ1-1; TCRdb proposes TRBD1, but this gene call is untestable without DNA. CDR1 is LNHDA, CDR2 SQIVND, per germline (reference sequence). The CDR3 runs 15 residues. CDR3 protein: CASSMTGAQNTEAFF.

CDR3 sequence reads: CAWSVRRARGEKLFF. The chain links TRBV30 to TRBJ1-4; the D call of TRBD1 rests on TCRdb alone, since no DNA is present to check it. This CDR3 region has 15 residues. CDR1 and CDR2 from the germline V gene are GTSNPN and SVGIG (reference sequence).

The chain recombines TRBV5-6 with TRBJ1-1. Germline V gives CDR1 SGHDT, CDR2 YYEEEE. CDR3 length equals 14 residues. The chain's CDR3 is CASSLGPFGAEAFF.

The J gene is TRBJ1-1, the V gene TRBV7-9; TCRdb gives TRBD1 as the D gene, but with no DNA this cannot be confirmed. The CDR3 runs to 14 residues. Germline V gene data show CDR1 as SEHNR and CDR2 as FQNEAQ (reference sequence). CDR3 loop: CASSRDRLNTEAFF.

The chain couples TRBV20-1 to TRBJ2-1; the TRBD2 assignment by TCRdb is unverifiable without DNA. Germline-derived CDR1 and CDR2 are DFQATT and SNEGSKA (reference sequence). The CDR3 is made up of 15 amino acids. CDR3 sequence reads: CSARDLSTSGNEQFF.

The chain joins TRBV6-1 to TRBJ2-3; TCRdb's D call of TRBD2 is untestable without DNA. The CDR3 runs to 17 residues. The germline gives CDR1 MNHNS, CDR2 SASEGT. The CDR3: CASSWGGGSGRADTQYF.

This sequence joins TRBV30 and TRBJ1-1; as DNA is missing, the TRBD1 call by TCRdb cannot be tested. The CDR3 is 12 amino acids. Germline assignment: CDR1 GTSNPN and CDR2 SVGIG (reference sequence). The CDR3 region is CAWRRALTEAFF. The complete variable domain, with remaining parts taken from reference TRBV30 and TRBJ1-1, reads SQTIHQWPATLVQPVGSPLSLECTVEGTSNPNLYWYRQAAGRGLQLLFYSVGIGQISSEVPQNLSASRPQDRQFILSSKKLLLSDSGFYLCAWRRALTEAFFGQGTRLTVV.

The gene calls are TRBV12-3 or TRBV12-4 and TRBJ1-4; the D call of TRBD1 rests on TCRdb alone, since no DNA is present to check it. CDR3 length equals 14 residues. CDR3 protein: CASSKGQGNEKLFF.

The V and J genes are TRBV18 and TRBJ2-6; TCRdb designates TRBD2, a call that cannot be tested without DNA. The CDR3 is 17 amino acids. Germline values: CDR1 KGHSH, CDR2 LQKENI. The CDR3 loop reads CASSASGGSSGANVLTF.

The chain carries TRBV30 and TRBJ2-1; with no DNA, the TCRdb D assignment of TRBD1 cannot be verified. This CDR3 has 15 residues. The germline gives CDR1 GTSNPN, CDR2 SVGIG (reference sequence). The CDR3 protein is CAWSAVAGEGVEQFF. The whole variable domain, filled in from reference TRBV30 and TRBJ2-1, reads SQTIHQWPATLVQPVGSPLSLECTVEGTSNPNLYWYRQAAGRGLQLLFYSVGIGQISSEVPQNLSASRPQDRQFILSSKKLLLSDSGFYLCAWSAVAGEGVEQFFGPGTRLTVL.

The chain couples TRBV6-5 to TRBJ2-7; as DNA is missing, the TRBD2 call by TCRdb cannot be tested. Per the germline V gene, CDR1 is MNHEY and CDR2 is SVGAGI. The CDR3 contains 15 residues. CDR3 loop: CASSPTSGSSYEQYF.

The CDR3 loop is CASSGQGSPGRTGELFF. The gene calls are TRBV19 and TRBJ2-2; TCRdb indicates TRBD1, and absent DNA this call remains unverified. Looked up from germline, CDR1 is LNHDA and CDR2 is SQIVND (reference sequence). The CDR3 extends over 17 amino acids.

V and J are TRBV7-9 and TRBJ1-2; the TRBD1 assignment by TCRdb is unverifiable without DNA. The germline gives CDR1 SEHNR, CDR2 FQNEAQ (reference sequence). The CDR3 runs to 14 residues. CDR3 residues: CASSAPSGHYGYTF. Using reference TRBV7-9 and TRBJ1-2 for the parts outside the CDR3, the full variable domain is DTGVSQNPRHKITKRGQNVTFRCDPISEHNRLYWYRQTLGQGPEFLTYFQNEAQLEKSRLLSDRFSAERPKGSFSTLEIQRTEQGDSAMYLCASSAPSGHYGYTFGSGTRLTVV.

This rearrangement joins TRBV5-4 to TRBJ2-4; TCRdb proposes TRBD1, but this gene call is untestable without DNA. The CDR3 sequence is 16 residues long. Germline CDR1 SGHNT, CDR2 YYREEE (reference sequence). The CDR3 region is CASSQAGQGGKNIQYF. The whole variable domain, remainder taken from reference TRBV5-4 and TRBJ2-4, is ETGVTQSPTHLIKTRGQQVTLRCSSQSGHNTVSWYQQALGQGPQFIFQYYREEENGRGNFPPRFSGLQFPNYSSELNVNALELDDSALYLCASSQAGQGGKNIQYFGAGTRLSVL.

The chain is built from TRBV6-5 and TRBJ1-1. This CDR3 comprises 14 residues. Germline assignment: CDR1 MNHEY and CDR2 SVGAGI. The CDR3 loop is CASSEGRSRGSAFF.

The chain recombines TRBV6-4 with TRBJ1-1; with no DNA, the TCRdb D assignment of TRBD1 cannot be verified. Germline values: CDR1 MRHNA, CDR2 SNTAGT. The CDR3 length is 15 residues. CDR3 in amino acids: CASSVDRGSGFEAFF.

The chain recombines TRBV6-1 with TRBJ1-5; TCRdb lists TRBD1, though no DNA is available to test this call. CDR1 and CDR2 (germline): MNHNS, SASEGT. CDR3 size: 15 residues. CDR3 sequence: CASSVLGLGGGPQHF.

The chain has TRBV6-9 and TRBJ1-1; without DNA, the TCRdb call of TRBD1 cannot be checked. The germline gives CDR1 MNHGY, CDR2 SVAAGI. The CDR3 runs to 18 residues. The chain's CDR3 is CASRCPEDRCGGSTEAFF.

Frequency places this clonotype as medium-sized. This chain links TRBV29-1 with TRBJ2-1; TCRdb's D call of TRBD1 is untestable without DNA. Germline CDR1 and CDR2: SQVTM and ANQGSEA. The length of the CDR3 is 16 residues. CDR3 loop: CSVEGDDGMSYNEQFF.